These 7 T cell receptor beta chains were sequenced from one sample in a study of CD8 T cells in ankylosing spondylitis. From the 5' RACE reads, TCRdb called clonotypes with MiXCR, one entry per CDR3 protein. Among about 190,000 distinct CDR3 sequences listed, over 10% were seen once. The sequenced material came from blood, either unsorted or a sorted T cell fraction (not recorded which). The origin of the receptors is a female donor with ankylosing spondylitis or in good health (not recorded which).

This clonotype was seen ten or more times. The chain links TRBV20-1 to TRBJ2-7; the D call may be TRBD1 or TRBD2 (5 bases each). From germline, CDR1 is DFQATT and CDR2 SNEGSKA (reference sequence). Trimming left V 0 bases short and J 9 bases short, with 21 bases between. The length of the CDR3 is 15 residues. CDR3 coding DNA: TGCAGTGCTAGAGATCGGGCAGGGACGGAGAAAAGGCAGTACTTC. Protein product: CSARDRAGTEKRQYF.

This clonotype has ten or more counts. The V call is TRBV30, the J call TRBJ1-2; no reliable D call. The CDR3 loop spans 11 amino acids. V lost 2 bases, J lost 8 bases, and 9 bases lay in between. The germline V gene has CDR1 GTSNPN and CDR2 SVGIG (reference sequence). CDR3 sequence reads: CAWSIGKGYTF. DNA for the CDR3: TGTGCCTGGAGTATTGGGAAGGGCTACACCTTC.

CDR3: CASSGQIQRTGELFF. The CDR3 nucleotides are TGTGCCAGTAGTGGACAAATTCAGCGGACGGGGGAGCTGTTTTTT. The gene calls are TRBV19 and TRBJ2-2; D assignment may be TRBD1 or TRBD2 (5 bases each). The length of the CDR3 is 15 residues. CDR1 LNHDA and CDR2 SQIVND come from the germline V gene (reference sequence). V dropped 5 bases and J dropped 8 bases, with 18 bases sitting between them. Using reference TRBV19 and TRBJ2-2 for the parts outside the CDR3, the full variable domain is DGGITQSPKYLFRKEGQNVTLSCEQNLNHDAMYWYRQDPGQGLRLIYYSQIVNDFQKGDIAEGYSVSREKKESFPLTVTSAQKNPTAFYLCASSGQIQRTGELFFGEGSRLTVL.

The J gene is TRBJ2-2, the V gene TRBV7-9; a weak D match, TRBD2 (6 bases). Trimming pared 5 bases from V and 5 bases from J, leaving 12 bases between. The CDR3 runs 14 residues. CDR1 and CDR2 from the germline V gene are SEHNR and FQNEAQ (reference sequence). CDR3 residues: CASSPHGSTGELFF. CDR3 DNA: TGTGCCAGCAGCCCCCACGGGAGTACCGGGGAGCTGTTTTTT.

A few counts support this clonotype. The chain links TRBV5-1 to TRBJ1-1; D is uncertain. The germline V gene has CDR1 SGHRS and CDR2 YFSETQ. V was cut by 3 bases and J by 0 bases, with 15 bases left in between. The CDR3 sequence is 16 residues long. In nucleotides, the CDR3 is TGCGCCAGCAGCTCAATGGAGGGCCTAATGAACACTGAAGCTTTCTTT. This gives the protein CASSSMEGLMNTEAFF.

This clonotype was seen many times. This chain connects TRBV19 to TRBJ2-7, with D perhaps matching TRBD1 or TRBD2 (6 bases each). Germline CDR1 LNHDA, CDR2 SQIVND (reference sequence). CDR3 length: 14 residues. The ends were cut back, 7 bases at V and 5 bases at J, with 18 bases in the middle. CDR3 nucleotides: TGTGCCAGTACCCCACGGGGGACAAACGACGAGCAGTACTTC. This encodes CASTPRGTNDEQYF.

This clonotype was observed many times. The chain employs TRBV5-6 and TRBJ2-3; 11 bases are a match to TRBD2. The V gene end was trimmed by 4 bases and the J gene end by 2 bases; junction bases not matched to a gene: 6. Germline V gives CDR1 SGHDT, CDR2 YYEEEE. The CDR3 sequence is 16 residues long. As DNA, the CDR3 is TGTGCCAGCAGCGGGGGACTAGCGGAAAACACAGATACGCAGTATTTT. It codes for CASSGGLAENTDTQYF. Full variable domain (outside the CDR3, taken from reference TRBV5-6 and TRBJ2-3): DAGVTQSPTHLIKTRGQQVTLRCSPKSGHDTVSWYQQALGQGPQFIFQYYEEEERQRGNFPDRFSGHQFPNYSSELNVNALLLGDSALYLCASSGGLAENTDTQYFGPGTRLTVL.